These 3 T cell receptor beta chains share one sample of origin, sequenced in a study of human T cells and chemical hapten exposure. The time point is: pre-sensitization, week 0. Treatment defined: therapeutic diphenylcyclopropenone sensitization with weekly scalp DPC. Each CDR3 protein gets one entry after TCRdb re-called the RACE reads with MiXCR. The data contain 35,000 to 50,000 distinct CDR3 sequences, roughly 10% of them singletons. The material sequenced was whole blood, taken in connection with sensitization to the hapten diphenylcyclopropenone (DPC). The receptor source for this set is a man aged 25 to 40 with alopecia areata. Some clones in this sample may be carry-over from other donors' samples.

Concerning this clonotype itself: Since a much larger clone is just one base distant, this may be a read error. The CDR3 nucleotides are TGTGCCAGCAGCATCGGGACTAGCGGAAAGGGGAAGACCCAGTACTTC. Translated: CASSIGTSGKGKTQYF. The rearrangement uses TRBV7-3 and TRBJ2-5, with TRBD2 matching 11 bases. The germline V gene has CDR1 SGHTA and CDR2 FQGTGA. V dropped 5 bases and J dropped 6; count of bases not matched to a gene: 11. This CDR3 has 16 amino acids.

CDR3 sequence (DNA): TGTGCCAGCAGTTGGACAGGGGGCACCACCGGGGAGCTGTTTTTT. Amino acid sequence: CASSWTGGTTGELFF. The chain recombines TRBV6-6 with TRBJ2-2, with TRBD1 identical over 11 bases. CDR3 length: 15 amino acids. J gave up 4 bases and V 4 bases, and 2 bases lay outside the gene matches. Germline CDR1 reads MNHNY; CDR2 reads SVGAGI (reference sequence).

This clonotype is termed medium-sized. The J gene is TRBJ2-3, the V gene TRBV10-2, with D possibly being TRBD1 (6 bases). Per the germline V gene, CDR1 is WSHSY and CDR2 is SAAADI. V was trimmed by 5 bases and J by 8 bases, leaving 20 bases between them. The CDR3 runs to 15 residues. The CDR3, as DNA: TGCGCCAGCAGTTCCCCGACTGCTTCAGGGGCTACGCAGTATTTT. Its translation: CASSSPTASGATQYF.